The present T cell receptor (beta chain) was sequenced within a study of cytomegalovirus exposure and HLA in healthy donors (dated by TCRdb to 2017 to 2019). Turning to the overall study: An earlier analysis of several hundred of the donors reported 250 to 300 Gb of sequence data and roughly 100 million unique TCR beta sequences from 150 million to 200 million T cells. A later genetic analysis used genome-wide SNP genotypes for about three fifths of the 666 donors, treating that subset as a discovery cohort. To decide whether each TCR beta V gene segment behaved as functional or pseudogenic, an earlier analysis of some 600 of the donors relied on high-throughput TCR beta sequencing. Besides the first cohort of roughly 660 subjects, a separate validation cohort made up of 90 to 150 different subjects was used. The aim of the study was to test whether cataloging public T cell receptors could identify signatures of past pathogen exposure. An early release covering around 630 HLA-typed donors comprised 250 to 350 gigabases of sequencing data and 65 million to 100 million unique TCR sequences. The study used immunosequencing to profile the T cell repertoires of hundreds of subjects and linked those repertoires to cytomegalovirus serostatus. Both class I and class II loci were covered by HLA typing, at four-digit resolution. Among a few hundred genotyped donors of the cohort, an average of about 240,000 unique TCR beta nucleotide sequences were sequenced per donor, roughly 18% of them non-productive. All discovery cohort repertoires had been generated on a single sequencing platform. A later analysis re-examined previously published TCR beta repertoires from roughly 720 donors and added high-resolution HLA genotyping to investigate patterns of TCR occurrence. The later analysis used no new phenotypic data to find candidate immune exposures, relying instead on TCR beta sequences and their occurrence across donors. To predict cytomegalovirus infection status, the study combined high-throughput TCR immunosequencing, statistical association of individual TCRs with disease status, and machine learning. Typing coverage varied by locus: 629-630 donors for A, B, C, DRB1 and DQB1; more than 500 for DQA1; 606 for DPA1; fewer than 480 for DPB1. Because of strong linkage in the cohort, roughly five DR-DQ haplotypes were treated as single units for association and clustering. Donor age, sex, ethnicity and CMV serostatus were compiled alongside the repertoire data. The genetic ancestry cluster associated with self-reported Caucasian donors included 81% of the 398 genotyped donors. What the research found in general, with its limitations: In a later genetic analysis, fewer N-insertions in productive TCRs were reported among donors in an Asian-associated ancestry cluster than the 666-donor mean. Correlated functional status among segregating V segments might be attributable to linkage disequilibrium, but an unknown experimental factor could not be ruled out. Assigning TCR associations to individual alleles was difficult when HLA alleles, especially DR and DQ, strongly co-occurred. According to a later analysis, parvovirus B19, influenza, CMV and Epstein-Barr virus appeared linked to several top co-occurrence clusters. According to the authors, the approach could potentially be generalized to other disease states and immunological phenotypes. Specific HLA alleles were associated with some 15,000 TCR beta sequences at a false discovery rate of 0.05 in a later analysis. While some public TCRs were present in many individuals, most TCR sequences turned up only very rarely across donors. Cytomegalovirus status was reported to be diagnosed by the classifier with high specificity and sensitivity in both the original and validation cohorts. Because some donors lacked HLA typing at each locus, the association tests relied only on the typed subset. The study gave a list of over 150 TCR beta chains associated with cytomegalovirus. In an earlier analysis of 500 to 650 of the donors, most TCR beta V segments appeared in productive rearrangements about 87% or about 30% of the time, broadly matching IMGT annotations. Roughly 15 rarely observed V segments, including chromosome 9 orphons, were excluded from the earlier analysis of several hundred of the donors because counts were too low. Presence/absence analyses assumed roughly uniform sequencing depth across donors, an assumption that may not hold. In a later analysis, HLA-associated TCR beta chains were found to be more clonally expanded and to have lower generation probabilities than equally common non-associated chains. In vitro tests confirmed that a few of the cytomegalovirus-associated TCR beta chains recognize cytomegalovirus antigens. In a later genetic analysis, a missense DCLRE1C variant was associated with V-gene and J-gene trimming of TCR beta chains, and the association was replicated in an independent cohort. Because the 87-base-pair reads could not distinguish some IMGT-functional V segments, including TRBV6-2 and TRBV6-3, those segments were excluded. A further reported finding was that TCR beta sequences accurately predicted the HLA-A and HLA-B alleles for most subjects in the first cohort. The sequencing pipeline was judged likely to have produced a cluster of highly shared sequence variants as a technical artifact. Immune exposure information for the cohort was limited to CMV serostatus. A later analysis found that most CMV-associated TCR beta chains appeared HLA-restricted, with HLA associations seemingly driven largely by CMV exposure. According to a later analysis, TCR association rates differed among HLA loci, with DRB1 alleles showing the most associated TCRs and HLA-C alleles showing the fewest. This cohort had only TCR beta chains sequenced, and the lack of alpha or paired-chain data limited which features could be detected.

On this clone: Its antigen is still unknown. Nothing much larger sits one base from this clone, and base qualities are not available.

The CDR3 starts with the cysteine, ends with the phenylalanine, and has 15 residues. CDR3 DNA only is kept here, 45 bases in frame from base 1. The V end loses 2 bases and the J end loses 6 bases, and a stretch of 16 bases separates them. Based on the germline V gene, the CDR1 and CDR2 sequences are MNHEY and SVGAGI. Library preparation employed the immunoSEQ multiplex PCR assay. For the multiplex PCR, a mixture combining 60 forward primers for TCR Vbeta segments and 13 reverse primers for TCR Jbeta segments was used. The CDR3 region of rearranged TCR beta genes was amplified from genomic DNA with a multiplex PCR assay. The Illumina HiSeq System was used to sequence the amplified TCR beta libraries as 87-base-pair reads. Concerning the study's data processing: A later analysis tallied 75 million to 95 million unique TCR beta chains across the 650 to 750 repertoires, and some 10 million of those chains were shared by two or more donors. Raw reads were error-corrected and collapsed into unique sequences by a nearest-neighbor algorithm in which closely related sequences were merged to remove PCR and sequencing errors. To assign V, D and J gene segments, CDR3 sequences were aligned to IMGT reference sequences. For a sequence to be retained, a match of at least six nucleotides to both a V gene segment and a J gene segment was required. Rearrangements were classified as productive when the CDR3 lacked stop codons and remained in frame with V and J, and all other rearrangements were classified as non-productive. CDR3 was defined according to IMGT convention as the region running from the second conserved V-encoded cysteine to the conserved J-encoded phenylalanine. The earlier analysis of about 590 of the donors excluded sequences that lacked an unambiguous match to a single V gene segment. An earlier analysis of 450 to 650 of the donors called V segments functional above 56.7% productive rearrangements and segregating when the between-donor standard deviation exceeded 5%. A statistical classification framework was built for diagnosing cytomegalovirus status from the catalog of TCR beta chain sequences. V and J gene assignment, in a later analysis, came from comparing TCR nucleotide sequences with IMGT/GENE-DB human TR gene sequences. Using the TCRdist pipeline, a later analysis assigned CDR3 sequences along with most-parsimonious VDJ recombination scenarios. In a later analysis, each TCR beta chain was defined by its CDR3 amino acid sequence together with its V-gene family, and reads lacking a unique V-gene family were excluded. A later analysis removed several hundred highly shared, low-generation-probability nucleotide sequences to deal with suspected cross-contamination and a sequencing artifact. A later analysis calculated a clonal expansion index for each public chain from normalized within-repertoire ranks of inferred template counts. A later analysis computed generation probabilities with a VDJ recombination model fitted to out-of-frame rearrangements, and checked the results against IGoR. In a later analysis, hypergeometric tests were used to score TCR-TCR, TCR-HLA and TCR-CMV co-occurrence, with a repertoire-size bias correction applied to TCR pairs. In a later analysis, false discovery rates were estimated by permuting HLA or CMV assignments 20 times. In a later analysis, co-occurring TCRs were grouped with DBSCAN, and TCRdist sequence similarity was added when clustering was performed within HLA-allele-positive subsets. For co-occurrence clustering, repertoires with fewer than 30,000 or more than 120,000 public chains were excluded, along with four or five repertoires with anomalous nucleotide sharing. TCRdb retrieved this table from immuneACCESS and kept in-frame rearrangements only. Not all clones are present; in checked studies, unresolved V genes account for under half, and no reason is known for the remainder. Clone size and the V and J calls come from that table; the DNA yielded D and trimming. The sample table contains roughly 120,000 clones; only one count was recorded for approximately 70% of them. The top ten clonotypes cover approximately 5.5% of the sample.

The cohort consisted of 650 to 850 healthy bone marrow donors. At the time of sampling, all cohort members were nominally healthy, though unrecorded immune exposures were likely present. The donor was CMV seropositive and was included in the group of about 290 seropositive cohort members. A peripheral blood sample was collected from each donor, and TCR beta sequencing was performed on peripheral blood mononuclear cells. The Qiagen DNeasy Blood Extraction Kit was used to extract genomic DNA from the blood cell samples. The source material was PBMCs. This clonotype originated in a woman aged 70-85 years in good health and CMV-seropositive. The sequence joins TRBV6-5 to TRBJ1-1; perhaps TRBD1 is the D gene, with 5 bases matching. CDR3 reads: CASSYEGRSSAEAFF. The sequenced DNA: TGTGCCAGCAGTTACGAGGGGAGGTCTAGCGCTGAAGCTTTCTTT.